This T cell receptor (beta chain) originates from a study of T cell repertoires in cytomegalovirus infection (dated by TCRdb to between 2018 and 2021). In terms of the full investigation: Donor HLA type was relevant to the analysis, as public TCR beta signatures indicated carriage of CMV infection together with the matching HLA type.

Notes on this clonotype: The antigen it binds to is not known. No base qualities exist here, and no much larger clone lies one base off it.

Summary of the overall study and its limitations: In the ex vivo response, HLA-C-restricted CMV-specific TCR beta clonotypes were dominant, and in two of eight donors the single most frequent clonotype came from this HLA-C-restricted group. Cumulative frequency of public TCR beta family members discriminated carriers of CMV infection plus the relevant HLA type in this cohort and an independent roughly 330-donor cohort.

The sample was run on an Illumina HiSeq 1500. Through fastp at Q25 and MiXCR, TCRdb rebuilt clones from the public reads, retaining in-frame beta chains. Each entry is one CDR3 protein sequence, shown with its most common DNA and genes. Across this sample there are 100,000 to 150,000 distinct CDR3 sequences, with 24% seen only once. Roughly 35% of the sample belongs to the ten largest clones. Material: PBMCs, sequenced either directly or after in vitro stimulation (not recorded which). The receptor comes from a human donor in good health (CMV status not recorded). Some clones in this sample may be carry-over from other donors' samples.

The DNA sequence reads TGTGCCAGCAGCTTAGTGGCAATCTCGTATGATGAGCGTCCCTACAATGAGCAGTTCTTC. Its product reads: CASSLVAISYDERPYNEQFF. This chain is built from TRBV7-6 and TRBJ2-1; no D gene is confidently identified. Sequences SGHVS (CDR1) and FNYEAQ (CDR2) are obtained from the germline V gene. V was cut back by 1 base and J by 2 bases, leaving a gap of 24 bases between them. Including cysteine and phenylalanine, the CDR3 has 20 amino acids. The entry retains the CDR3 DNA only, 60 bases that are in frame from base 1. Reference TRBV7-6 and TRBJ2-1 genes cover what lies past the CDR3, so the full variable domain is GAGVSQSPRYKVTKRGQDVALRCDPISGHVSLYWYRQALGQGPEFLTYFNYEAQQDKSGLPNDRFSAERPEGSISTLTIQRTEQRDSAMYRCASSLVAISYDERPYNEQFFGPGTRLTVL.